By its share, the clone carrying this T cell receptor (delta chain) is medium-sized. Antigen unknown. The sample comes from a study of delta chains in infants with herpesvirus infections. Germline trimming cut 4 bases from V and 0 bases from J; bases unmatched to any gene: 18. The CDR3 runs to 20 residues. The germline V gene encodes CDR1 TSWWSYY and CDR2 QGS. PBMC RNA was reverse transcribed using gamma-chain- and delta-chain-specific primers. TCRdb fed the RT-PCR reads to CATT. Among about 3,300 delta-chain clones, around a third were seen once, and the ten largest hold almost 8%. General study points: Later infection age appeared linked to lower public-clonotype frequency among Vdelta1 cells. Absence in CMV-uninfected infants may reflect the detection limit only. The study lacked race- and environment-matched controls and was small.

The TCR comes from a human donor who was a Ugandan infant, either HIV-exposed or HIV-unexposed (not recorded which). Sequencing was performed on peripheral blood, taken at time point 3 of longitudinal follow-up. The V and J genes are TRDV1 and TRDJ1, with TRDD3 matching over 9 bases. The CDR3 sequence is CALGVSSSSGGCMYTDKLIF. CDR3 bases: TGTGCTCTTGGGGTTTCTTCGTCCTCTGGGGGATGCATGTACACCGATAAACTCATCTTT.